Listed here are 18 T cell receptor beta chains from one sample, sequenced in a study of T cells in women clearing cervical HPV infection. Assay: immunoSEQ multiplex PCR; the TCRdb copy retains only in-frame clones and omits some. In total, the table holds some 31,000 clones. The sample taken for sequencing was blood buffy coat. The source of these receptors is a woman aged 18-69 years with a cervical HPV16 infection that either progressed to CIN3+ or cleared (not recorded which).

Points on this clone: The CDR3 end is not reached by the read, which stops 3 residues before it; the germline J gene fills it in. This chain links TRBV4-1 with TRBJ1-5, with a possible D match to TRBD1 (5 bases). There are 15 residues in the CDR3. Germline V CDR1 and CDR2: MGHRA, YSYEKL. Trimming removed 1 base from V and 2 bases from J, with 9 bases in between. CDR3 bases read: TGCGCCAGCAGCCAAGTTCAAGGGGGCAATCAGCCC. Translation: CASSQVQGGNQP. The full CDR3 sequence reads CASSQVQGGNQPQHF.

In regard to this clone: The CDR3 extends 3 residues past the end of the read, so its final part is completed from the germline J gene. The chain has TRBV2 and TRBJ2-7; a possible D gene is TRBD1 (6 bases). The CDR3 extends over 13 amino acids. Between the trimmed V and J ends, which lost 5 bases and 4 bases, there was a span of 12 bases. The V gene's germline CDR1 is SNHLY and CDR2 FYNNEI. The CDR3 region is CASSRSQGYEQYF. The DNA read from the CDR3 is TGTGCCAGCAGTCGATCACAGGGTTACGAG.

A note on this clone: The CDR3 extends 3 residues past the end of the read, so its final part is completed from the germline J gene. The gene calls are TRBV7-2 and TRBJ1-4; weak D call: TRBD1 (5 bases). Germline V lookup: CDR1 SGHTA, CDR2 FQGNSA. Trimming left V 2 bases short and J 8 bases short, with 12 bases between. The CDR3 totals 14 residues. CDR3 loop: CASSLRFGGEKLFF. The covered CDR3 bases are TGTGCCAGCAGCTTACGGTTCGGGGGGGAAAAA.

The sequenced part of the CDR3 DNA is TGTGCCAGCAGCAGCCGGGGGGGTTCTAATGAAAAA. It yields the protein CASSSRGGSNEK. The full CDR3 sequence reads CASSSRGGSNEKLFF. This chain uses TRBV11-2 with TRBJ1-4, with TRBD1 as a possible D gene (5 bases). Read sequence stops 3 residues before the CDR3 end, and the germline J gene provides the missing end. Trimming took off 5 bases at V and 3 bases at J, with 13 bases between the two ends. The CDR3 spans 15 residues. Germline values: CDR1 SGHAT, CDR2 FQNNGV.

With respect to this clone: The CDR3 extends 3 residues past the end of the read, so its final part is completed from the germline J gene. This chain links TRBV7-9 with TRBJ2-1; D is ambiguous. With 3 bases removed from V and 9 bases from J, the gap between germline ends came to 18 bases. The CDR3 is 15 amino acids. The V gene's germline CDR1 is SEHNR and CDR2 FQNEAQ (reference sequence). Partial CDR3 DNA: TGTGCCAGCAGCTTCTGGTTGCCGACTGCGAGTGAG. Its translation: CASSFWLPTASE. The full CDR3 sequence reads CASSFWLPTASEQFF.

Turning to this clone: The read falls 3 residues short of the CDR3 end, and the missing part is taken from the germline J gene. The chain has TRBV10-3 and TRBJ2-1, with unresolved D. V lost 0 bases to trimming and J lost 9 bases, with 9 bases between them. Germline V gives CDR1 ENHRY, CDR2 SYGVKD. The length of the CDR3 is 13 residues. CDR3 protein: CAISESITGEQFF. The sequenced CDR3 bases are TGTGCCATCAGTGAGTCTATTACGGGTGAG.

On this clone: The read comes to an end 3 residues before the CDR3 does, leaving the germline J gene to fill in the end. The J gene is TRBJ1-1, the V gene TRBV5-5, with a tentative D call TRBD1 (6 bases). Germline CDR1 SGHKS, CDR2 YYEKEE (reference sequence). CDR3 length equals 15 residues. V lost 4 bases to trimming and J lost 6 bases, with 19 bases between them. CDR3 DNA (partial): TGTGCCAGCAGCGCCCGGGACAAGGGTCACGCTGAA. Its translation is CASSARDKGHAE. The entire CDR3 protein is CASSARDKGHAEAFF.

Notes on this clone: At one of its ends the junction is not consistent with the germline gene, which may arise from a read error. The read ends 3 residues shy of where the CDR3 ends; the end is completed using the germline J gene. The V gene is TRBV4-2, the J gene TRBJ2-3; the match to TRBD2 covers 11 bases. Germline V CDR1 and CDR2: LGHNA, YNFKEQ. This CDR3 is built from 18 residues. The part of the CDR3 DNA that was read is TGCGCCAGCAGCCAAGAAAGGGGGACTAGCGGCTACACAGATACG. It encodes CASSQERGTSGYTDT. The complete CDR3 sequence is CASSQERGTSGYTDTQYF.

On this clone: The observed sequence ends 3 residues before the CDR3 terminus, with the missing tail filled in from the germline J gene. This chain joins TRBV7-9 and TRBJ2-4, with 9 bases fitting TRBD1. CDR1 is SEHNR, CDR2 FQNEAQ, per germline (reference sequence). The CDR3 sequence is 15 residues long. CDR3 bases read: TGTGCCAGCAGCCCACAGGGGGCTGAGGGCTATGGT. This codes for CASSPQGAEGYG. The full CDR3 reads CASSPQGAEGYGQYF.

This CDR3 reads CASSGLAENGKSYNEQFF. The sequenced CDR3 bases are TGTGCCAGCAGCGGACTAGCGGAAAACGGGAAGTCCTACAATGAG. V is TRBV7-3 and J is TRBJ2-1; 10 bases agree with TRBD2. Coverage ceases 3 residues before the CDR3 finishes, and the germline J gene fills in the end. The germline V gene encodes CDR1 SGHTA and CDR2 FQGTGA. The CDR3 sequence is 18 residues long. V lost 5 bases to trimming and J lost 1 base; unmatched junction nucleotides: 11.

Comments on this clone: The read gets to within 3 residues of the CDR3 end, and the germline J gene fills in the rest. The chain links TRBV19 to TRBJ2-3, with 13 bases identical to TRBD2. The CDR3 extends over 17 amino acids. Germline CDR1 is LNHDA and CDR2 is SQIVND (reference sequence). Unmatched junction bases numbered 7, after V lost 5 bases and J lost 2 bases. Here the CDR3 reads CASSSWTSGSVTDTQYF. CDR3 DNA (partial): TGTGCCAGTAGTTCCTGGACTAGCGGGAGCGTCACAGATACG.

Regarding this clone: The read ends 3 residues early relative to the CDR3; the germline J gene fills the gap. The genes are TRBV20-1 and TRBJ1-1; D gene uncertain. The CDR3 is made up of 13 amino acids. Trimming pared 1 base from V and 5 bases from J, leaving 11 bases between. Per the germline V gene, CDR1 is DFQATT and CDR2 is SNEGSKA (reference sequence). CDR3 in amino acids: CSARGAAGTEAFF. The DNA read from the CDR3 is TGCAGTGCTAGAGGCGCGGCGGGGACTGAA.

About this clone itself: The read ends 3 residues before the CDR3 terminus; that terminus is restored from the germline J gene. The chain is built from TRBV7-9 and TRBJ1-1, with 7 bases fitting TRBD1. The germline V gene encodes CDR1 SEHNR and CDR2 FQNEAQ (reference sequence). CDR3 length: 12 residues. The trim removed 5 bases at V and 6 bases at J, leaving 3 bases unmatched. CDR3 DNA (partial): TGTGCCAGCAGCCCCGACAGGGCTGAA. Amino acids: CASSPDRAE. The whole CDR3 is CASSPDRAEAFF.

As regards this clone: The CDR3 end falls 3 residues outside the read, so it is completed with the germline J gene. The chain uses TRBV19 and TRBJ1-5; 7 bases map to TRBD1. V dropped 1 base and J dropped 0; count of bases not matched to a gene: 9. Per the germline V gene, CDR1 is LNHDA and CDR2 is SQIVND (reference sequence). The length of the CDR3 is 18 residues. The covered CDR3 bases are TGTGCCAGTAGTATAGGACAGGGAAGGGGTTATAGCAATCAGCCC. This sequence encodes CASSIGQGRGYSNQP. The complete CDR3 sequence is CASSIGQGRGYSNQPQHF. Full variable domain (rest looked up from reference TRBV19 and TRBJ1-5): DGGITQSPKYLFRKEGQNVTLSCEQNLNHDAMYWYRQDPGQGLRLIYYSQIVNDFQKGDIAEGYSVSREKKESFPLTVTSAQKNPTAFYLCASSIGQGRGYSNQPQHFGDGTRLSIL.

As for this clone: The read gets to within 3 residues of the CDR3 end, and the germline J gene fills in the rest. The rearrangement links TRBV29-1 to TRBJ2-1; possible D gene TRBD2, 6 bases. V was pared by 3 bases and J by 3 bases, with 12 bases between. The germline V gene encodes CDR1 SQVTM and CDR2 ANQGSEA. The CDR3 sequence is 14 residues long. The DNA read from the CDR3 is TGCAGCGTTGACGCGGGGAACCGCTACAATGAG. The encoded protein is CSVDAGNRYNE. The full CDR3 protein reads CSVDAGNRYNEQFF.

Details on this clone: The CDR3 end falls 3 residues outside the read, so it is completed with the germline J gene. The chain combines TRBV7-3 with TRBJ1-6; D gene ambiguous. Germline V gene lookup returns CDR1 SGHTA and CDR2 FQGTGA. The CDR3 has 12 amino acids. The CDR3 here is CASSAETGPLHF. The part of the CDR3 DNA that was read is TGTGCCAGCAGCGCCGAGACGGGTCCC.

Comments on this clone: From the germline J gene comes the end of the CDR3, since the read stops 3 residues before it. The chain combines TRBV11-2 with TRBJ2-1, with 7 bases lining up with TRBD2. The CDR3 covers 15 residues. V dropped 2 bases and J dropped 5; count of bases not matched to a gene: 6. Germline V lookup: CDR1 SGHAT, CDR2 FQNNGV. The CDR3 sequence is CASSLYRGVHNEQFF. The DNA read from the CDR3 is TGTGCCAGCAGCTTATACCGGGGGGTCCACAATGAG.

As for this clone: The CDR3 extends 3 residues past the end of the read, so its final part is completed from the germline J gene. The rearrangement joins TRBV9 to TRBJ1-2; possible D gene TRBD1, 5 bases. V lost 0 bases to trimming and J lost 7 bases, with 13 bases between them. The CDR3 has 14 amino acids. Germline assignment: CDR1 SGDLS and CDR2 YYNGEE. The CDR3 bases that were read are TGTGCCAGCAGCGTAGGGGTTGGGGGGGTTGGC. Translated: CASSVGVGGVG. In full, the CDR3 reads CASSVGVGGVGYTF.